These T cell receptor beta chains were read from a single sample in a study of PD-1 blockade in classical Hodgkin lymphoma. The table came from immunoSEQ multiplex PCR; TCRdb's copy has only in-frame clones and leaves some out. The top ten clones hold around 2% of a sample with around 16,000 clones, 78% of them seen once. Sequencing was performed on CD4+ T cells from blood, taken before the fourth cycle of nivolumab. The receptor set was obtained from a human donor with classical Hodgkin lymphoma. CDR3s include the opening cysteine and the closing phenylalanine or tryptophan. Fields, in order: CDR3 DNA, CDR3 protein, D gene, J gene, clone size, V gene. The D gene is left open where the match is weak. Clone size is not always given. Where it is, it says once, few, many or a class for expanded clones.

CDR3 DNA: TGTGCCAGCAGTTACTCGTCGGGACAGGGGATTTCCGAGCAGTACTTC
CDR3 protein: CASSYSSGQGISEQYF
D gene: TRBD1
J gene: TRBJ2-7
clone size: .
V gene: TRBV6-5

CDR3 DNA: TGTGCCTGGGACAGGGGGAGACGGAACACTGAAGCTTTCTTT
CDR3 protein: CAWDRGRRNTEAFF
D gene: TRBD1
J gene: TRBJ1-1
clone size: once
V gene: TRBV30

CDR3 DNA: TGTGCCAGCAGTTACTCGAGCCTAGCGGCCCTCTACGAGCAGTACTTC
CDR3 protein: CASSYSSLAALYEQYF
D gene: TRBD2
J gene: TRBJ2-7
clone size: .
V gene: TRBV6-5

CDR3 DNA: TGTGCCAGCAGCGAACAGGGAATCACCTACGAGCAGTACTTC
CDR3 protein: CASSEQGITYEQYF
D gene: .
J gene: TRBJ2-7
clone size: .
V gene: TRBV7-9

CDR3 DNA: TGTGCCAGCTCACTGTTAGTTGGGGATACGCAGTATTTT
CDR3 protein: CASSLLVGDTQYF
D gene: .
J gene: TRBJ2-3
clone size: .
V gene: TRBV18

CDR3 DNA: TGTGCCAGTAATCCAGCGGGAGGAGGTTATGGGACCCAGTACTTC
CDR3 protein: CASNPAGGGYGTQYF
D gene: TRBD2
J gene: TRBJ2-5
clone size: few
V gene: TRBV19

CDR3 DNA: TGCGCCAGCAGTGGCTCGGGACTAGGGGAGTTCTTC
CDR3 protein: CASSGSGLGEFF
D gene: TRBD2
J gene: TRBJ2-1
clone size: .
V gene: TRBV10-2

CDR3 DNA: TGTGCCAGCAGTTACGTCAGGGGGCCTCGTTCCCAGCATTTT
CDR3 protein: CASSYVRGPRSQHF
D gene: TRBD1
J gene: TRBJ1-5
clone size: .
V gene: TRBV6-7

CDR3 DNA: TGCGCCAGCAGCTCGACAGGGTCTAACTATGGCTACACCTTC
CDR3 protein: CASSSTGSNYGYTF
D gene: TRBD1
J gene: TRBJ1-2
clone size: few
V gene: TRBV5-1

CDR3 DNA: TGTGCCAGCAGCCAAGGGACACCGGGGGGAAGCAATCAGCCCCAGCATTTT
CDR3 protein: CASSQGTPGGSNQPQHF
D gene: .
J gene: TRBJ1-5
clone size: .
V gene: TRBV4-2

CDR3 DNA: TGTGCCACCAAAAAGGCTAGCCTCCCGGCGGAGACCCAGTACTTC
CDR3 protein: CATKKASLPAETQYF
D gene: .
J gene: TRBJ2-5
clone size: .
V gene: TRBV6-1

CDR3 DNA: TGTGCCAGCAGTGAAGCGGGGCGGGGACCGGGGACCCAGTACTTC
CDR3 protein: CASSEAGRGPGTQYF
D gene: .
J gene: TRBJ2-5
clone size: .
V gene: TRBV2

CDR3 DNA: TGTGCCAGCAGGACCGGGACTAGCGGGAGTATAGGCTACGAGCAGTACTTC
CDR3 protein: CASRTGTSGSIGYEQYF
D gene: TRBD2
J gene: TRBJ2-7
clone size: .
V gene: TRBV27

CDR3 DNA: TGCGCCAGCAGTCCCGGGACAGGGAGAAGTTGGCAGTTCTTC
CDR3 protein: CASSPGTGRSWQFF
D gene: TRBD1
J gene: TRBJ2-1
clone size: .
V gene: TRBV5-1

CDR3 DNA: TGTGCCAGCAGTCACAGGGGAGGGACCTACGAGCAGTACTTC
CDR3 protein: CASSHRGGTYEQYF
D gene: .
J gene: TRBJ2-7
clone size: .
V gene: TRBV6-6

CDR3 DNA: TGTGCCAGCAGCCACAGGGGTTACAATCAGCCCCAGCATTTT
CDR3 protein: CASSHRGYNQPQHF
D gene: TRBD1
J gene: TRBJ1-5
clone size: few
V gene: TRBV27

CDR3 DNA: TGCGCCAGCAGCTTGGATTTAGGGGGAGGTGAGCAGTTCTTC
CDR3 protein: CASSLDLGGGEQFF
D gene: .
J gene: TRBJ2-1
clone size: few
V gene: TRBV5-1

CDR3 DNA: TGTGCCAGTATGGGGTCGGTGGAGCTGTTTTTT
CDR3 protein: CASMGSVELFF
D gene: .
J gene: TRBJ2-2
clone size: .
V gene: TRBV19

CDR3 DNA: TGTGCCAGCAGTCAGGGCGGGACAGTCCATCAGCCCCAGCATTTT
CDR3 protein: CASSQGGTVHQPQHF
D gene: TRBD1
J gene: TRBJ1-5
clone size: .
V gene: TRBV7-6

CDR3 DNA: TGTGCCAGCACCAGTCAGGGTTCTGGAAACACCATATATTTT
CDR3 protein: CASTSQGSGNTIYF
D gene: .
J gene: TRBJ1-3
clone size: .
V gene: TRBV14

CDR3 DNA: TGTGCCAGCAGCGTGGAGGGGTTGCCTGGAAACACCATATATTTT
CDR3 protein: CASSVEGLPGNTIYF
D gene: .
J gene: TRBJ1-3
clone size: .
V gene: TRBV9

CDR3 DNA: TGTGCCAGCAGTCCCCGGGTCCTCATGAACACTGAAGCTTTCTTT
CDR3 protein: CASSPRVLMNTEAFF
D gene: .
J gene: TRBJ1-1
clone size: .
V gene: TRBV27